The 20 T cell receptor beta chains presented below share a single source sample, sequenced in a study of post-analysis software for immune sequencing data. Broader study findings: Controls showed lower frequencies than patients for a few TRBV segments, and TRBV5-6, TRBV5-1 and TRBV20-1 were among these.

Which antigens these TCRs recognize remains unknown. Unique molecular identifiers tagged the TCR beta cDNA libraries. TCRdb fed the PCR reads into MiXCR, producing one record per CDR3 protein. The sample comprises hundreds of thousands of distinct CDR3 sequences, under 70% of which are singletons, and roughly 4.4% rests with the top ten. The sequencing sample was made of blood. The receptors originated from a girl aged 10 to 17 with multiple sclerosis.

This chain links TRBV4-2 with TRBJ2-5; D is possibly TRBD1 (6 bases). V lost 0 bases, J lost 5 bases, and 16 bases lay in between. Germline CDR1 is LGHNA and CDR2 is YNFKEQ. The CDR3 is 16 residues long. In DNA, the CDR3 is TGTGCCAGCAGCCAAGATCCCGGGACATCGAGGGAGACCCAGTACTTC. It specifies CASSQDPGTSRETQYF.

The chain uses TRBV6-5 and TRBJ2-7; TRBD2 aligns across 10 bases. V shed 6 bases, J shed 7 bases, and the junction held 9 bases outside the gene matches. The CDR3 is made up of 14 amino acids. The germline gives CDR1 MNHEY, CDR2 SVGAGI. The chain's CDR3 is CASSPGLAVREQYF. DNA for the CDR3: TGTGCCAGCAGCCCAGGACTAGCGGTACGGGAGCAGTACTTC.

To note about this clonotype: The junction shows a germline mismatch at one end, possibly a read error. The chain couples TRBV15 to TRBJ2-7; 8 bases align to TRBD1. Germline CDR1 reads LNHNV; CDR2 reads YYDKDF (reference sequence). The length of the CDR3 is 16 residues. The CDR3 protein is CATSCSGGAPPYEHYF. The CDR3 region has the DNA TGTGCCACCAGCTGTTCAGGGGGCGCCCCCCCCTACGAGCACTACTTC.

This clonotype showed up just a few times. This chain links TRBV11-2 with TRBJ2-5; no clear D. Trimming pared 1 base from V and 2 bases from J, leaving 8 bases between. The germline CDR1 and CDR2 sequences are SGHAT and FQNNGV. CDR3 length: 14 residues. The CDR3 is CASSLVLLQETQYF. As DNA, the CDR3 is TGTGCCAGCAGCTTAGTACTGCTACAAGAGACCCAGTACTTC.

For this clonotype: Germline is not matched at one junction end, which may reflect a read error. The chain carries TRBV29-1 and TRBJ1-2, with TRBD1 matching 9 bases. The CDR3 spans 14 residues. Germline-derived CDR1 and CDR2 are SQVTM and ANQGSEA. In DNA form, the CDR3 reads TGCAACGTTGATGGGGGACAGGGACTCTATGGCTACACCTTC. As protein: CNVDGGQGLYGYTF.

Here the CDR3 reads CASSGSGRLFF. The CDR3 DNA reads as TGCGCCAGCAGCGGGTCAGGTAGACTGTTTTTT. The rearrangement links TRBV5-1 to TRBJ1-4; no firm D call. Germline V gives CDR1 SGHRS, CDR2 YFSETQ. The V and J ends lost 4 bases and 13 bases respectively, with 11 bases between them. This CDR3 has 11 amino acids.

J is TRBJ2-3 and V is TRBV7-9; no definite D call. The CDR3 is made up of 15 amino acids. With 0 bases removed from V and 6 bases from J, the gap between germline ends came to 13 bases. Germline CDR1 SEHNR, CDR2 FQNEAQ (reference sequence). CDR3 protein: CASSLAECPGDTQYF. CDR3 sequence (DNA): TGTGCCAGCAGCTTAGCGGAGTGCCCTGGGGATACGCAGTATTTT.

This chain connects TRBV20-1 to TRBJ2-7; maybe TRBD2 (5 bases). With 5 bases removed from V and 2 bases from J, the gap between germline ends came to 13 bases. Germline V gives CDR1 DFQATT, CDR2 SNEGSKA (reference sequence). The CDR3 is 13 residues long. In DNA, the CDR3 is TGCAGTGCTCTTACTACCGGGACCTACGAGCAGTACTTC. As protein: CSALTTGTYEQYF.

The chain links TRBV2 to TRBJ1-1; possibly TRBD1 for D (5 bases). V was trimmed by 7 bases and J by 11 bases, leaving 26 bases between them. Germline V CDR1 and CDR2: SNHLY, FYNNEI. The CDR3 length is 15 residues. DNA of the CDR3: TGTGCCAGCAAGTGGGAAGTTTGGGGGAGAGCGAGCGCTTTCTTT. This sequence encodes CASKWEVWGRASAFF.

This chain connects TRBV2 to TRBJ2-3; TRBD1 might be the D (5 bases). CDR3 length equals 14 residues. V was cut by 6 bases and J by 2 bases, with 12 bases left in between. Germline loops: CDR1 SNHLY, CDR2 FYNNEI. CDR3 residues: CASSRQIITDTQYF. The CDR3 region has the DNA TGTGCCAGCAGCAGACAGATAATCACAGATACGCAGTATTTT.

The chain links TRBV29-1 to TRBJ2-7; weak D call: TRBD2 (5 bases). Germline V gene sequence: CDR1 SQVTM, CDR2 ANQGSEA. Trimming removed 5 bases from V and 3 bases from J, with 17 bases in between. The CDR3 has 14 residues. The CDR3 sequence is CSVNLRAGVYEQYF. The CDR3 DNA follows: TGCAGCGTTAATCTCCGGGCCGGGGTCTACGAGCAGTACTTC.

The chain combines TRBV9 with TRBJ2-3; D tentatively reads TRBD1 or TRBD2 (5 bases each). Trimming pared 0 bases from V and 6 bases from J, leaving 11 bases between. In germline, CDR1 is SGDLS, CDR2 YYNGEE. The CDR3 length is 14 residues. The CDR3 bases are TGTGCCAGCAGCGTAGTGGGGACCCACGATACGCAGTATTTT. It translates to CASSVVGTHDTQYF.

The chain links TRBV7-9 to TRBJ2-5; weak D call: TRBD1 (5 bases). CDR1 and CDR2 from the germline V gene are SEHNR and FQNEAQ (reference sequence). The CDR3 sequence is 16 residues long. The V end was cut by 5 bases, the J end by 11 bases, with 27 bases between. Here the CDR3 DNA reads TGTGCCAGCAGCCCCGGGTCTGCCCTTGGCAGGGCCTCGCAGTACTTC. Translation gives CASSPGSALGRASQYF.

The chain employs TRBV20-1 and TRBJ2-3; D call uncertain. This CDR3 has 15 amino acids. With 3 bases removed from V and 0 bases from J, the gap between germline ends came to 13 bases. Per germline, CDR1 DFQATT and CDR2 SNEGSKA (reference sequence). The DNA of the CDR3 is TGCAGTGCTAGTAGAAGACTGGTTAGCACAGATACGCAGTATTTT. Protein sequence: CSASRRLVSTDTQYF.

The CDR3 DNA reads as TGTGCCAGCAGCTTAACTCACGGTCTCGCGGGAGAGCGGGAGACCCAGTACTTC. It encodes CASSLTHGLAGERETQYF. The genes are TRBV7-3 and TRBJ2-5; 7 nucleotides agree with TRBD2. CDR1 is SGHTA and CDR2 is FQGTGA in the germline V gene. The length of the CDR3 is 18 residues. V dropped 0 bases and J dropped 5; count of bases not matched to a gene: 15. Combining the CDR3 with reference TRBV7-3 and TRBJ2-5 gives the whole variable domain GAGVSQTPSNKVTEKGKYVELRCDPISGHTALYWYRQSLGQGPEFLIYFQGTGAADDSGLPNDRFFAVRPEGSVSTLKIQRTERGDSAVYLCASSLTHGLAGERETQYFGPGTRLLVL.

The V call is TRBV7-2, the J call TRBJ2-1; 11 bases agree with TRBD2. J gave up 9 bases and V 5 bases, and 9 bases lay outside the gene matches. The CDR3 length is 15 residues. Germline CDR1 is SGHTA and CDR2 is FQGNSA. The chain's CDR3 is CASSPNPTSGIEQFF. The CDR3, as DNA: TGTGCCAGCAGCCCGAACCCGACTAGCGGGATTGAGCAGTTCTTC.

This chain links TRBV29-1 with TRBJ1-1, with D unresolved. The CDR3 sequence is 13 residues long. Trimming left V 4 bases short and J 8 bases short, with 17 bases between. The germline V gene encodes CDR1 SQVTM and CDR2 ANQGSEA. CDR3 in DNA: TGCAGCGTTGCGGCCCTTCTCTCCCCCGAAGCTTTCTTT. It translates to CSVAALLSPEAFF.

This clonotype was recorded a few times. The chain is built from TRBV12-3 or TRBV12-4 and TRBJ2-3; D is uncertain. Trimming left V 6 bases short and J 3 bases short, with 10 bases between. The CDR3 extends over 13 amino acids. The CDR3 nucleotides read TGTGCCAGCAGGGCCCCTGCGACAGATACGCAGTATTTT. Translated, it gives CASRAPATDTQYF.

The chain couples TRBV12-3 or TRBV12-4 to TRBJ1-2; D gene unclear. Deletions cut 1 base from V and 5 bases from J, with 8 bases between. The CDR3 consists of 13 residues. The CDR3 DNA follows: TGTGCCAGCAGTTTAGGGCCGCGGTATGGCTACACCTTC. Translated, it gives CASSLGPRYGYTF.

This chain uses TRBV27 with TRBJ2-5, with D possibly being TRBD1 (6 bases). Trimming took 8 bases from V and 4 from J, leaving 14 bases between them. The CDR3 consists of 13 residues. Germline CDR1 is MNHEY and CDR2 is SMNVEV (reference sequence). The DNA for the CDR3 is TGTGCCAGCGGGTACAGGGTTGGAGAGACCCAGTACTTC. Translation gives CASGYRVGETQYF.